This T cell receptor (beta chain) was sequenced in a study of CD8 T cells in ankylosing spondylitis. Germline V gene sequence: CDR1 SGDLS, CDR2 YYNGEE. V lost 3 bases to trimming and J lost 4 bases, with 12 bases between them. The CDR3 consists of 14 residues. TCRdb redid the calling of the 5' RACE reads with MiXCR, one entry per CDR3 protein. The profile shows 40,000 or so distinct CDR3 sequences, around 3% of them singletons. This clonotype was seen many times. V gene TRBV9 combines with J gene TRBJ2-3; D could derive from TRBD1 or TRBD2 (6 bases each). The sample was blood, either unsorted or a sorted T cell fraction (not recorded which). The source of this sequence is a male donor with ankylosing spondylitis or in good health (not recorded which). CDR3 in DNA: TGTGCCAGCAGCGGGGGGGCTGGCCCAGATACGCAGTATTTT. Amino acid sequence: CASSGGAGPDTQYF.